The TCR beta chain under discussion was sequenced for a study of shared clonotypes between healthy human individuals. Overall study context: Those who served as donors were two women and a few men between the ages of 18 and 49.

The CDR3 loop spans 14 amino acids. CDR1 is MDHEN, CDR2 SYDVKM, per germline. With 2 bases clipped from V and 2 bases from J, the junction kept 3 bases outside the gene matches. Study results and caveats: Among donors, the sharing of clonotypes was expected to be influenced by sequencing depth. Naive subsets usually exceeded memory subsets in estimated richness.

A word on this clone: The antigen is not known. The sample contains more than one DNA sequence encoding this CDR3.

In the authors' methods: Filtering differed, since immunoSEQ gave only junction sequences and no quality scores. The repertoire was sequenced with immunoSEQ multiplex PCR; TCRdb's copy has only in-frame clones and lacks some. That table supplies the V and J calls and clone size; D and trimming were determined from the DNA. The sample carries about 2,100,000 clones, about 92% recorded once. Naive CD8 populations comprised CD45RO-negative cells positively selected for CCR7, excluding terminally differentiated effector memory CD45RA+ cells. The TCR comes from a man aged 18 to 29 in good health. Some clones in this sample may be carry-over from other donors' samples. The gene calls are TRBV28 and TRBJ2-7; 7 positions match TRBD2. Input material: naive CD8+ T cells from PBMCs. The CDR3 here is CASSLAGEAYEQYF. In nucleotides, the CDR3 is TGTGCCAGCAGTTTAGCGGGAGAAGCCTACGAGCAGTACTTC.